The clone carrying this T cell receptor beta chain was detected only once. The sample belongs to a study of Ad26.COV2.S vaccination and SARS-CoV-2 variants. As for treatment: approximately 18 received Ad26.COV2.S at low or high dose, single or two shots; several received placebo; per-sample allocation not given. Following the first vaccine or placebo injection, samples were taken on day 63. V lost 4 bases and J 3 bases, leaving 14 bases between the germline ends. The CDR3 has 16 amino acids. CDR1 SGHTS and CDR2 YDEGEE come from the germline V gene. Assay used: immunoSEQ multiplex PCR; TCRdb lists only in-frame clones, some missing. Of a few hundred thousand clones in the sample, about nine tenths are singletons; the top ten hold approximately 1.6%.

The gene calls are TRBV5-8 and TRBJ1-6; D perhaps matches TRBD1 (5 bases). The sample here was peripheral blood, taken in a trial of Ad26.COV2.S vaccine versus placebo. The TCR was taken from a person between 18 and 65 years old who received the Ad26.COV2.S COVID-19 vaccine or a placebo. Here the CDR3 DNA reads TGTGCCAGCAGCGGGGCCAAGGGGAACTATAATTCACCCCTCCACTTT. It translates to CASSGAKGNYNSPLHF.